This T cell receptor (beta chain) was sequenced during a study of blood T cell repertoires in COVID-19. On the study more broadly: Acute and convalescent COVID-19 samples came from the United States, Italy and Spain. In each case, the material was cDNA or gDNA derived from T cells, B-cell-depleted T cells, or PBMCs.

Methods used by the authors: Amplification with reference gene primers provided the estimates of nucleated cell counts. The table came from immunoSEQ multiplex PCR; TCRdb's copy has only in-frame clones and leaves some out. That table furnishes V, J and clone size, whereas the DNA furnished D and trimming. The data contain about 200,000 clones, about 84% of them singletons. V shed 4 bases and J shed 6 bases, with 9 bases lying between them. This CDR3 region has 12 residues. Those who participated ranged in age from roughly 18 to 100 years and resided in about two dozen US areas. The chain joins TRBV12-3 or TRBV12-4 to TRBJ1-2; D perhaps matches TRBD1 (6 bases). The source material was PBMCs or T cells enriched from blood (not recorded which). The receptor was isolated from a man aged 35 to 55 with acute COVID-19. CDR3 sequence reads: CASSSNRDGYTF. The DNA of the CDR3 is TGTGCCAGCAGTTCTAACAGGGATGGCTACACCTTC.